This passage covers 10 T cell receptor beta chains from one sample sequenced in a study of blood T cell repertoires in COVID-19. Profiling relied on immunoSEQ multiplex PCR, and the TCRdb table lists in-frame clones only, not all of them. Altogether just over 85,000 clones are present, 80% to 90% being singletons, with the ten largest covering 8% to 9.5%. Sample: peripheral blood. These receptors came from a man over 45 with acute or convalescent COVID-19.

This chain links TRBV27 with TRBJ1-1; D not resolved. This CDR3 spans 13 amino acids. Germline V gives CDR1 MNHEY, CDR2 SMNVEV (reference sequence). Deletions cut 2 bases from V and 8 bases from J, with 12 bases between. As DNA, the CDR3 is TGTGCCAGCAGTTTACTAGGCGGCGTCGAAGCTTTCTTT. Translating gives CASSLLGGVEAFF.

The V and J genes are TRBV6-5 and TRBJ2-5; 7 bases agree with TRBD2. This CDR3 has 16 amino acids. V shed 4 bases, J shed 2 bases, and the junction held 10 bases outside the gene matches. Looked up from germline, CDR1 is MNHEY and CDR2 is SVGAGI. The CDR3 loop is CASSSPRGGTQETQYF. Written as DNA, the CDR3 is TGTGCCAGCAGTTCCCCTCGGGGAGGGACTCAAGAGACCCAGTACTTC.

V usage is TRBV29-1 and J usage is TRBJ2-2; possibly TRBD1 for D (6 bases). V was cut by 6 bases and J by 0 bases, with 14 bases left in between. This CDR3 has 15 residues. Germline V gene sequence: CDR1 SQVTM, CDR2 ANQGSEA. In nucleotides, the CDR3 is TGCAGCGTGCGAACACAGGGCTCGAACACCGGGGAGCTGTTTTTT. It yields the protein CSVRTQGSNTGELFF.

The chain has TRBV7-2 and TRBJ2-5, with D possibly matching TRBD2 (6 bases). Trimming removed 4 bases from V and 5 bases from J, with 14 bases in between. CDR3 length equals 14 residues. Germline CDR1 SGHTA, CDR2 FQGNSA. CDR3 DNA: TGTGCCAGCAGCTCACGACTAGATGTGGAGACCCAGTACTTC. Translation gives CASSSRLDVETQYF.

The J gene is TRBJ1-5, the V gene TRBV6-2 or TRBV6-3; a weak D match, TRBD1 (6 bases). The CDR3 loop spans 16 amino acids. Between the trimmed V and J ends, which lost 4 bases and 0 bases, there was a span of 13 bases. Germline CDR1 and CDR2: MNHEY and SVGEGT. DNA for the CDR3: TGTGCCAGCAGTTCAATCGGACAGCTTAGCAATCAGCCCCAGCATTTT. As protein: CASSSIGQLSNQPQHF.

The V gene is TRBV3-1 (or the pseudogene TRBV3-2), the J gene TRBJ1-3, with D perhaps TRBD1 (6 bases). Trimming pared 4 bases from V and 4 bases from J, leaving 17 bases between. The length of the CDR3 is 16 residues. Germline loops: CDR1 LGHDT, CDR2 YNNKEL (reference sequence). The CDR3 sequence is CASSLRVGGIGNTIYF. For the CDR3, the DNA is TGTGCCAGCAGCCTCCGGGTAGGGGGAATAGGAAACACCATATATTTT.

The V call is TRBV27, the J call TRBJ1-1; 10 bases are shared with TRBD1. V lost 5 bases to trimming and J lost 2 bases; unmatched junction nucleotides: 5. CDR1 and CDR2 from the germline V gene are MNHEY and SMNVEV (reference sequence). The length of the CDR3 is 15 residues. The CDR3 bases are TGTGCCAGCAGTACCGGGACAGGGGCTAACACTGAAGCTTTCTTT. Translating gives CASSTGTGANTEAFF.

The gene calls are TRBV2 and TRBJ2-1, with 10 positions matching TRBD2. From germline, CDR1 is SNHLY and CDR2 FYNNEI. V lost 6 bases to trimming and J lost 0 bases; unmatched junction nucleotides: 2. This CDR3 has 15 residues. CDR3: CASRLAGGSYNEQFF. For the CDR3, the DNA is TGTGCCAGCAGATTAGCGGGGGGCTCCTACAATGAGCAGTTCTTC. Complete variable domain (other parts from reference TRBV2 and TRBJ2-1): EPEVTQTPSHQVTQMGQEVILRCVPISNHLYFYWYRQILGQKVEFLVSFYNNEISEKSEIFDDQFSVERPDGSNFTLKIRSTKLEDSAMYFCASRLAGGSYNEQFFGPGTRLTVL.

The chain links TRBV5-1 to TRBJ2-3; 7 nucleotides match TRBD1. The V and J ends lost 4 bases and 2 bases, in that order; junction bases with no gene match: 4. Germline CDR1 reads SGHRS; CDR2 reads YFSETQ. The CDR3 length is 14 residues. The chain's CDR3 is CASSLGTATDTQYF. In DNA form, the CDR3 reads TGCGCCAGCAGCCTGGGGACAGCCACAGATACGCAGTATTTT.

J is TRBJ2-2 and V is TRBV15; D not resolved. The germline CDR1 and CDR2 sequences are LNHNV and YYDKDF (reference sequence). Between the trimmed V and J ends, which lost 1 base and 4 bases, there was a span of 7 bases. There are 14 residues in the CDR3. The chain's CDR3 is CATSRGSSTGELFF. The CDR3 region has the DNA TGTGCCACCAGCAGAGGGTCGAGCACCGGGGAGCTGTTTTTT.